The present T cell receptor (beta chain) was sequenced within a study of control samples from healthy donors and cancer patients. Assay: immunoSEQ multiplex PCR; the TCRdb copy retains only in-frame clones and omits some. The repertoire includes 150,000 to 200,000 clones, about 90% of them detected once, and more than 10% sits in the top ten. The V gene lost 1 base and the J gene lost 4 bases, with 8 bases spanning the gap. Germline lookup yields CDR1 MGHDK and CDR2 SYGVNS. This CDR3 has 14 residues. The sequencing input was blood. The J gene is TRBJ1-5, the V gene TRBV25-1, with unresolved D. This sequence originates from a man aged 25-45 years in good health. Here the CDR3 DNA reads TGTGCCAGCAGTGAATGGGCTGAGAATCAGCCCCAGCATTTT. Encoded protein: CASSEWAENQPQHF.